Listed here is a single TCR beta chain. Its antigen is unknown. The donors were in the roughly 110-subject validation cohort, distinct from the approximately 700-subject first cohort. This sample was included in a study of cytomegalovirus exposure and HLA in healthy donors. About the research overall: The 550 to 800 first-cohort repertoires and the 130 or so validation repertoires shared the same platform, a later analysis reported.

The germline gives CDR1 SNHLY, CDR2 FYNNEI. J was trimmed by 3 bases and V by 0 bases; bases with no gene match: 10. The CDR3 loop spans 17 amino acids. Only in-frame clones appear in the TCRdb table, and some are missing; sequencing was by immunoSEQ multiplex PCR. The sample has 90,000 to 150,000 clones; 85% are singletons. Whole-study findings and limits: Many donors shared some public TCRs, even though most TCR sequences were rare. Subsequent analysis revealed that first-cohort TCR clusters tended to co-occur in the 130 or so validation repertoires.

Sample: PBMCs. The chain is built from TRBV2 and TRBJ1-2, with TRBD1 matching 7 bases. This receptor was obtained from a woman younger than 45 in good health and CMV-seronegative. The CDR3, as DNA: TGTGCCAGCAGTGAAGCGAAGCAGGGGGGCGTTTACTATGGCTACACCTTC. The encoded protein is CASSEAKQGGVYYGYTF.